Listed here are 5 T cell receptor beta chains from one sample, sequenced in a study of OX40 agonist ivuxolimab in advanced cancers. The library relied on the immunoSEQ multiplex PCR assay. TCRdb mirrors the immuneACCESS table, restricted to in-frame sequences. Some clones are absent from its copies; in checked studies, under half trace to an unresolved V gene, and the reason for the others is unknown. This sample is represented by about 52,000 clones; approximately 92% of them were singletons. The leading ten clones occupy around 25% of the sample. The sample here was CD4+ or CD8+ T cells sorted from blood, taken in a trial of the OX40 agonist ivuxolimab. The receptors were sampled from an adult with an advanced solid tumor such as melanoma, head and neck, liver or kidney cancer.

The chain carries TRBV4-3 and TRBJ2-1; D call uncertain. Trimming left V 0 bases short and J 4 bases short, with 4 bases between. Germline V CDR1 and CDR2: LGHNA, YSLEER. This CDR3 comprises 13 residues. CDR3 in amino acids: CASSQDGYNEQFF. CDR3 sequence (DNA): TGCGCCAGCAGCCAAGATGGGTACAATGAGCAGTTCTTC.

V gene TRBV28 combines with J gene TRBJ2-7, with 10 bases identical to TRBD2. CDR1 MDHEN and CDR2 SYDVKM come from the germline V gene. Trimming removed 2 bases from V and 5 bases from J; junction bases left unmatched: 9. The CDR3 is made up of 16 amino acids. In nucleotides, the CDR3 is TGTGCCAGCAGTTTAGAAGCTAGCGGGAGCTACGACGAGCAGTACTTC. As protein: CASSLEASGSYDEQYF.

The chain carries TRBV10-1 and TRBJ2-7; no clear D. The CDR3 has 16 residues. Per germline, CDR1 WNHNN and CDR2 SYGVQD (reference sequence). Trimming stripped 0 bases from V and 3 bases from J, with 15 bases between. This CDR3 is CASSESRSHKVYEQYF. The CDR3 DNA reads TGCGCCAGCAGTGAGTCGCGGTCTCATAAGGTCTACGAGCAGTACTTC.

The rearrangement links TRBV13 to TRBJ2-1; 8 nucleotides line up with TRBD2. J was trimmed by 3 bases and V by 3 bases; bases with no gene match: 4. The CDR3 spans 15 residues. The V gene's germline CDR1 is PRHDT and CDR2 FYEKMQ (reference sequence). The CDR3 loop is CASSFSLAGYNEQFF. Here the CDR3 DNA reads TGTGCCAGCAGCTTTAGTCTAGCGGGCTACAATGAGCAGTTCTTC.

The chain employs TRBV6-1 and TRBJ2-5; 14 bases line up with TRBD2. TRBJ2-7 explains the end of the DNA better; the J call may be wrong. Germline V lookup: CDR1 MNHNS, CDR2 SASEGT. There are 18 residues in the CDR3. CDR3 sequence reads: CASSEAGTSGSIAYEQYF. The CDR3 DNA reads as TGTGCCAGCAGTGAAGCGGGGACTAGCGGGAGTATCGCCTACGAGCAGTACTTC.